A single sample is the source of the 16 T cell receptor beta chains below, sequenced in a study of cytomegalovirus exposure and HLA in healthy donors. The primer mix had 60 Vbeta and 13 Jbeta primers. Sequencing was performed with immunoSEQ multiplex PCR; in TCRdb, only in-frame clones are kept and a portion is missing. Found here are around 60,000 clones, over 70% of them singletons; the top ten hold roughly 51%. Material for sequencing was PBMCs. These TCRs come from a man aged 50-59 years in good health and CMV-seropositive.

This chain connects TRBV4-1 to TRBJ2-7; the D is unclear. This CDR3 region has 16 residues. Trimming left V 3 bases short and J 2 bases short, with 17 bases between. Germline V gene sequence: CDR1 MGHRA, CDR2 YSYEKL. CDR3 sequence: CASSQRIPRGPYEQYF. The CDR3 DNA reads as TGCGCCAGCAGCCAGCGCATCCCACGTGGGCCCTACGAGCAGTACTTC.

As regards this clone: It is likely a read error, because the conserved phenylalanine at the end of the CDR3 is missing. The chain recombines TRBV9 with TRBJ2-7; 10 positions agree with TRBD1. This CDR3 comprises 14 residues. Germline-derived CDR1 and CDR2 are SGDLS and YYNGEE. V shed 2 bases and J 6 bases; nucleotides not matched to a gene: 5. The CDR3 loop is CASSVQTGGSEQYL. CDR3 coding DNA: TGTGCCAGCAGCGTCCAGACAGGGGGCAGCGAGCAGTACCTC.

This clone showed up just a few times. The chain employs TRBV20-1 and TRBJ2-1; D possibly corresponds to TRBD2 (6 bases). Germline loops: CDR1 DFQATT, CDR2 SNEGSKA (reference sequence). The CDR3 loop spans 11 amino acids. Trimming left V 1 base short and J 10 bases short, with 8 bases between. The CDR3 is CSARVAVEQFF. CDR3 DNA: TGCAGTGCTAGAGTAGCGGTCGAGCAGTTCTTC.

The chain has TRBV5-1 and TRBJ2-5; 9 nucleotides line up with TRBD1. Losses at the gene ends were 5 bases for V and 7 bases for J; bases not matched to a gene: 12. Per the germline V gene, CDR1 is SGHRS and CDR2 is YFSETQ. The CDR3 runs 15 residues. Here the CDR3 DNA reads TGCGCCAGCAGTATGGGGGGACAGGGACCGAGGACCCAGTACTTC. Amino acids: CASSMGGQGPRTQYF.

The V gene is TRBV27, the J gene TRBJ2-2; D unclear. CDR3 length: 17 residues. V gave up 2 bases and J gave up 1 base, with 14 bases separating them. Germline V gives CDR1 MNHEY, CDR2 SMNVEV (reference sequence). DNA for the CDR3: TGTGCCAGCAGTTTAGAAGTCCAGGCCTTGAACACCGGGGAGCTGTTTTTT. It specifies CASSLEVQALNTGELFF.

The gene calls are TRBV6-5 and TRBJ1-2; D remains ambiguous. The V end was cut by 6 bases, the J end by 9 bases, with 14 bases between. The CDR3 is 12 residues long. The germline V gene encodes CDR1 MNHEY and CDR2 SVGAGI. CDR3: CASSSSGGSYTF. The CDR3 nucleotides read TGTGCCAGCAGCTCCTCAGGCGGGAGCTACACCTTC.

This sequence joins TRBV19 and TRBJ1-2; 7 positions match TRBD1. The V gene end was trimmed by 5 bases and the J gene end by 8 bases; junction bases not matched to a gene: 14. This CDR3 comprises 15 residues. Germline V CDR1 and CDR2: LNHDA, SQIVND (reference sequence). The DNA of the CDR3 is TGTGCCAGTAGTTTAAACAGGGGTGGGCCCGTCGGCTACACCTTC. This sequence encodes CASSLNRGGPVGYTF.

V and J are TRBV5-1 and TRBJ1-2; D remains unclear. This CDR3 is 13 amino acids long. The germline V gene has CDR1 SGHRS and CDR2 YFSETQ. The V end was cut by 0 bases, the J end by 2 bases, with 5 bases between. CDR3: CASSLAQNYGYTF. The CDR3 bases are TGCGCCAGCAGCTTGGCTCAGAACTATGGCTACACCTTC.

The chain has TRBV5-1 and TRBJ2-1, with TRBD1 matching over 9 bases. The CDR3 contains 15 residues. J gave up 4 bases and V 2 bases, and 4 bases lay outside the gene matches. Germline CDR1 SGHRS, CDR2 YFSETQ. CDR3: CASSFSGQGYNEQFF. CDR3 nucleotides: TGCGCCAGCAGCTTTTCCGGACAGGGGTACAATGAGCAGTTCTTC.

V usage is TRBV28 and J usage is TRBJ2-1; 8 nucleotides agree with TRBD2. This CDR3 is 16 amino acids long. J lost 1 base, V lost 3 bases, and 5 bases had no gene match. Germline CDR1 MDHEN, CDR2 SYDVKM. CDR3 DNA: TGTGCCAGCAGTTTTAGCGGGAAAGGGTCCTACAATGAGCAGTTCTTC. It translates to CASSFSGKGSYNEQFF.

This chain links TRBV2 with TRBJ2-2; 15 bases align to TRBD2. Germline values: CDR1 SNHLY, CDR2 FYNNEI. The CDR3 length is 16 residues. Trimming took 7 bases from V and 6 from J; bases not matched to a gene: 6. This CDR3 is CASTGLAGGMAGELFF. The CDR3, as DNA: TGTGCCAGCACCGGACTAGCGGGAGGGATGGCCGGGGAGCTGTTTTTT.

The CDR3 bases are TGTGCCTGGAGTCCAGGGATCAAAACTGAAGCTTTCTTT. Protein: CAWSPGIKTEAFF. The rearrangement uses TRBV30 and TRBJ1-1, with D possibly TRBD1 on 5 matching bases. Trimming took off 2 bases at V and 5 bases at J, with 12 bases between the two ends. This CDR3 comprises 13 residues. Germline V lookup: CDR1 GTSNPN, CDR2 SVGIG (reference sequence).

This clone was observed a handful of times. In nucleotides, the CDR3 is TGTGCCTGGACCCCAGGGGACGCTGAAGCTTTCTTT. It translates to CAWTPGDAEAFF. J is TRBJ1-1 and V is TRBV30, with D perhaps TRBD1 (6 bases). CDR1 is GTSNPN and CDR2 is SVGIG in the germline V gene (reference sequence). V was trimmed by 4 bases and J by 6 bases, leaving 12 bases between them. The CDR3 totals 12 residues.

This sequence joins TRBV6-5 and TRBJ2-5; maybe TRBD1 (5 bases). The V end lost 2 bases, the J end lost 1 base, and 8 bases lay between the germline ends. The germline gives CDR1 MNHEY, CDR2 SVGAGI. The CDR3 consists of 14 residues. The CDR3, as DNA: TGTGCCAGCAGTTACACAGGAAGCCAAGAGACCCAGTACTTC. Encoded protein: CASSYTGSQETQYF.

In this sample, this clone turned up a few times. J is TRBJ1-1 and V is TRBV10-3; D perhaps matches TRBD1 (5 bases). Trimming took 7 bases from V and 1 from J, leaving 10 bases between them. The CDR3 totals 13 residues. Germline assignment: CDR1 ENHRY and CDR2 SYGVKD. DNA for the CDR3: TGTGCCATCACTCAGACAGCGAACACTGAAGCTTTCTTT. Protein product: CAITQTANTEAFF.

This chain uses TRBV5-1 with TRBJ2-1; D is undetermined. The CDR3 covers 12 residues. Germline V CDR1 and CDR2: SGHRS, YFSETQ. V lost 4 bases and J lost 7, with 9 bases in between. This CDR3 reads CASSPPSNEQFF. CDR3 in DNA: TGCGCCAGCAGCCCGCCTAGTAATGAGCAGTTCTTC.